The present T cell receptor (beta chain) was sequenced within a study of identical twins (dated by TCRdb to the mid-2010s). For context, the study as a whole: TCR alpha and beta repertoires from monozygotic twins, unrelated adults of various ages and cord blood were deep-sequenced to test whether fetal clonotypes persist. Replicate twin experiments were performed at different times using different library preparation protocols to rule out contamination.

Library generation was performed with 5' RACE. The sample was run on an Illumina HiSeq 2000. Template switching introduced a universal primer binding site; the final cDNA contained a unique molecular identifier, enabling accurate counting of TCR cDNA molecules. Specific primers in the conserved constant-segment region were used to synthesize first-strand cDNA for TCR alpha and beta chains. Each cDNA library was double barcoded, with a SMART-Mk sample barcode plus Illumina barcodes, to control for contamination. TruSeq adapter sequences along with Illumina sample barcodes were introduced in two successive PCR steps. The Illumina HiSeq platform was used with custom primers to sequence TCR alpha and beta cDNA libraries. Under the source paper's analysis protocol: Raw reads were processed with MiGEC to extract unique molecular identifiers, and MiXCR was used to determine CDR3 positions. For each individual, recombination models were inferred using an EM algorithm with the repgenHMM and IGoR tools. The analysis of shared clonotypes was done with the tcR package in R, with sharing normalized by the product of cloneset sizes. To study raw recombination free of thymic and clonal selection effects, out-of-frame nonproductive sequences were analyzed. TCRdb reprocessing: public reads trimmed at Q25 with fastp, clones called with MiXCR, in-frame beta chains kept. Each entry is one CDR3 protein sequence, shown with its most common DNA and genes. The authors' filters were not applied to this entry. Counted in this sample were 500,000 or so distinct CDR3 sequences; approximately 15% of them appeared once. The top ten hold 0.5% to 0.65% of the sample.

A note on this clonotype: The target of this receptor is not known. Base qualities are not at hand, and no much larger clone is one base apart.

Every donor in the study was a healthy Caucasian. Three pairs of female monozygotic twins, all aged about 18 to 30 years, were included in the twin cohort. Positive isolation kits from Invitrogen were used to isolate the CD4+ and CD8+ T cell populations. Beyond this particular receptor, the publication reports: In monozygotic twins, out-of-frame TCR alpha sharing was systematically underestimated by recombination models, although the models agreed with sharing between unrelated individuals. Invariant T cells such as MAIT and iNKT could partly confound zero-insertion analyses, although diverse VJ usage argued against such confounding for most clonotypes. Out-of-frame TCR alpha sequences shared between twins showed an excess of low generation-probability sequences compared with coincidental sharing between unrelated individuals. Fewer insertions were carried by abundant cord blood beta clonotypes, a similar but weaker trend appeared in young adult naive repertoires, and no such trend appeared in memory repertoires. Conclusions relied on cross-sectional statistical analysis, since the same donors could not be followed over many years. In beta out-of-frame sequences, excess twin sharing was weaker, because having fewer shared sequences lowered the signal-to-noise ratio.

Inclusive of the bounding cysteine and phenylalanine, the CDR3 is 14 residues long. Only the CDR3 DNA is retained, 42 bases long and in frame from the first base. V was cut back by 9 bases and J by 5 bases, leaving a gap of 18 bases between them. These data also formed part of another study, on yellow fever vaccine responses in identical twins. As described in the second report: The T cell response to vaccination in identical twins was reported by the authors to appear partly convergent and partly personalized. The study precisely tracked vaccine-responding T cell clones in identical twins.

This TCR was sampled from a woman younger than 35 in good health. The chain was built from TRBV12-3 or TRBV12-4 and TRBJ2-3; the D segment might be TRBD1 or TRBD2, since each matches 6 bases. The material sequenced was CD4+ T cells sorted from blood. The DNA sequence reads TGTGCCAGTCACGGAGGGGGAAAGGGAGATACGCAGTATTTT. Its translation is CASHGGGKGDTQYF.